Listed below are T cell receptor beta chains from one sample, sequenced in a study of blood T cells in healthy people across ages. MiXCR was run by TCRdb on the 5' RACE reads, yielding one entry per CDR3 protein. This table holds around 1,000,000 distinct CDR3 sequences, 35% to 40% found once. The sequenced sample consisted of blood. The receptors here all came from a man in his late teens or twenties in good health. CDR3s include the opening cysteine and the closing phenylalanine or tryptophan. The D gene is left open where the match is weak. Size values are once, few and many counts, or a class for expanded clones, and some rows have none.

size	V	J	D	DNA	CDR3
NA	TRBV10-3	TRBJ1-4	TRBD1	TGTGCCATCAGTGGGTCTAGGACAGGGGGAAATGAAAAACTGTTTTTT	CAISGSRTGGNEKLFF
few	TRBV12-3/TRBV12-4	TRBJ2-1	TRBD2	TGTGCCAGCAGAAATCGACTAGCGGGGGGCAATGAGCAGTTCTTC	CASRNRLAGGNEQFF
few	TRBV4-1	TRBJ2-7	TRBD2	TGCGCCAGCAGCCAAGGGACTAGAACCTACGAGCAGTACTTC	CASSQGTRTYEQYF
NA	TRBV7-2	TRBJ2-1	NA	TGTGCCAGCAGCTTAGCGACAGCTGACAATGAGCAGTTCTTC	CASSLATADNEQFF
NA	TRBV6-6	TRBJ1-5	NA	TGTGCCAGCAGTTTGGCTAATAGCCAGGGCGGGAGGACCCAGCATTTT	CASSLANSQGGRTQHF
NA	TRBV27	TRBJ2-4	TRBD1	TGTGCCAGCAGTTCATCGACAGGGGAAAACATTCAGTACTTC	CASSSSTGENIQYF
many	TRBV7-2	TRBJ2-3	NA	TGTGCCAGCAGCTTAGACCTTTCCACAGATACGCAGTATTTT	CASSLDLSTDTQYF
NA	TRBV6-4	TRBJ2-1	NA	TGTGCCAGCAGTGAACTTACCGGCGGCTCCTACAATGAGCAGTTCTTC	CASSELTGGSYNEQFF
NA	TRBV12-3/TRBV12-4	TRBJ2-3	NA	TGTGCCAGCAGTTTACGGGGGAAAAAAGATACGCAGTATTTT	CASSLRGKKDTQYF
NA	TRBV7-9	TRBJ2-7	NA	TGTGCCAGCAGCTCCTGGACAGCAGGGGCCTACGAGCAGTACTTC	CASSSWTAGAYEQYF
NA	TRBV28	TRBJ1-1	NA	TGTGCCAGCAGTCCCAACAGGGATTCTGCTGAAGCTTTCTTT	CASSPNRDSAEAFF
NA	TRBV29-1	TRBJ1-6	TRBD1	TGCAGCTCTCACAGCAGGGACAGTAATTCACCCCTCCACTTT	CSSHSRDSNSPLHF
few	TRBV20-1	TRBJ2-1	NA	TGCAGTGCTAGTCCCTCTCCTCCTAGCGCGGACAATGAGCAGTTCTTC	CSASPSPPSADNEQFF
many	TRBV20-1	TRBJ1-2	NA	TGCAGTGCTAGAGATCGCAGAGGCTACACCTTC	CSARDRRGYTF
once	TRBV7-6	TRBJ1-6	NA	TGTGCCAGCAGCTCGATACAGGGTGACAATTCACCCCTCCACTTT	CASSSIQGDNSPLHF
few	TRBV6-2/TRBV6-3	TRBJ2-1	NA	TGTGCCAGCAGTACGGACGGTCGTAGGAATGAGCAGTTCTTC	CASSTDGRRNEQFF
few	TRBV6-5	TRBJ1-1	NA	TGTGCCAGCAGTTACTCTCAGGGAGCGCAAGCTTTCTTT	CASSYSQGAQAFF
NA	TRBV4-2	TRBJ2-2	NA	TGTGCCAGCAGCCAAGAGGGCGGGGAGCTGTTTTTT	CASSQEGGELFF
NA	TRBV12-3/TRBV12-4	TRBJ1-2	NA	TGTGCCAGCAGCCAGACAAGGTCGGGTGGCTACACCTTC	CASSQTRSGGYTF
many	TRBV5-1	TRBJ2-1	TRBD2	TGCGCCAGCAGCCCGACTAGCAATTCCTACAATGAGCAGTTCTTC	CASSPTSNSYNEQFF
few	TRBV20-1	TRBJ2-1	TRBD2	TGCAGTGCTAGAGAACTAGCGGGGCACAATGAGCAGTTCTTC	CSARELAGHNEQFF
NA	TRBV20-1	TRBJ1-6	NA	TGCAGTGCTAGTGGCAGCGAGATTTATAATCCACCCCTCCACTTT	CSASGSEIYNPPLHF
NA	TRBV7-9	TRBJ1-5	TRBD1	TGTGCCAGCAGCCCCAGTCCCACAGGGGGTACAAATCAGCCCCAGCATTTT	CASSPSPTGGTNQPQHF
NA	TRBV4-3	TRBJ1-5	TRBD1	TGCGCCAGCAGCCAAGATAACAGGGGCAGCCAGCCCCAGCATTTT	CASSQDNRGSQPQHF
NA	TRBV4-3	TRBJ2-3	NA	TGCGCCAGCAGCCAAGGAGAAGAGCAGTCTAGCACAGATACGCAGTATTTT	CASSQGEEQSSTDTQYF
many	TRBV20-1	TRBJ2-3	TRBD2	TGCAGTGCTAGAACCCTAGCGGAGCAGTATTTT	CSARTLAEQYF
NA	TRBV12-3/TRBV12-4	TRBJ1-1	NA	TGTGCCAGCAGTTTAGCAGGGTCCGGGAATGAAGCTTTCTTT	CASSLAGSGNEAFF
NA	TRBV20-1	TRBJ2-2	TRBD2	TGCAGTGCTACTTTGACTAGCGGGGGTAACACCGGGGAGCTGTTTTTT	CSATLTSGGNTGELFF
NA	TRBV4-1	TRBJ2-7	NA	TGCGCCAGCAGCCAAGAAGGTCTAGCTGGGTACGAGCAGTACTTC	CASSQEGLAGYEQYF
NA	TRBV9	TRBJ2-3	NA	TGTGCCAGCAGCGTAGCAAGGGTTCCCACAGATACGCAGTATTTT	CASSVARVPTDTQYF
few	TRBV3-1	TRBJ1-5	NA	TGTGCCAGCAGCCAAGAAATTGGTAGCAATCAGCCCCAGCATTTT	CASSQEIGSNQPQHF
many	TRBV25-1	TRBJ1-2	NA	TGTGCCAGCAGTGATTCTTCGGGCACGCCTAACTATGGCTACACCTTC	CASSDSSGTPNYGYTF
few	TRBV12-3/TRBV12-4	TRBJ1-2	NA	TGTGCCAGCAGTTTTTTCGGCGGTTCATACGATGGCTACACCTTC	CASSFFGGSYDGYTF
many	TRBV4-2	TRBJ2-3	TRBD2	TGTGCCAGCAGCCAAGATCTAGCGGAACACACAGATACGCAGTATTTT	CASSQDLAEHTDTQYF
once	TRBV5-5	TRBJ1-5	NA	TGTGTCAGCAGCTTGGATCGTGTGAGCAATCAGCCCCAGCATTTT	CVSSLDRVSNQPQHF
few	TRBV7-2	TRBJ2-1	NA	TGTGCCAGCAGCCCCCGCGCGGGGAATAATGAGCAGTTCTTC	CASSPRAGNNEQFF
NA	TRBV6-5	TRBJ2-7	NA	TGTGCCAGCATTTCGGCCTGGGGTGAGCAGTACTTC	CASISAWGEQYF
many	TRBV4-3	TRBJ2-7	TRBD2	TGCGCCAGCAGCCAAGACCCCCGGACTAGCGGGTTCCCCTACGAGCAGTACTTC	CASSQDPRTSGFPYEQYF
few	TRBV20-1	TRBJ2-5	NA	TGCAGTGCTAAGCGGGACAGTCGCCAAGAGACCCAGTACTTC	CSAKRDSRQETQYF
NA	TRBV7-6	TRBJ1-3	TRBD1	TGTGCCAGCAGCCTACCCGGGACAGGGGTTGGAAACACCATATATTTT	CASSLPGTGVGNTIYF
few	TRBV4-3	TRBJ2-1	NA	TGCGCCAGCAGCCAGGATACCCCGACAGTCGACTACTACAATGAGCAGTTCTTC	CASSQDTPTVDYYNEQFF
NA	TRBV20-1	TRBJ2-7	NA	TGCAGTGCTAGAGATGCCGGGGCTACCTACGAGCAGTACTTC	CSARDAGATYEQYF
NA	TRBV5-1	TRBJ1-1	NA	TGCGCCTGCAGCCCAAATACAGGGTCCGGGACTGAAGCTTTCTTT	CACSPNTGSGTEAFF
NA	TRBV20-1	TRBJ1-5	NA	TGCAGTGCTAGAGATAGCGGGGGGATTGGGCAGCCCCAGCATTTT	CSARDSGGIGQPQHF
NA	TRBV2	TRBJ1-5	TRBD1	TGTGCCAGCAGTAATGGGACAGGGCGCAATCAGCCCCAGCATTTT	CASSNGTGRNQPQHF
NA	TRBV6-5	TRBJ1-1	NA	TGTGCCAGCAGTTACTCGGTTTTGAACACTGAAGCTTTCTTT	CASSYSVLNTEAFF
few	TRBV7-8	TRBJ2-5	NA	TGTGCCAGCAGCTTACCTGGCTACAATGAGCAGTACTTC	CASSLPGYNEQYF
few	TRBV7-2	TRBJ1-2	TRBD1	TGTGCCAGCAGCTGGGGGTCGGACAGGCCTCTTTATGGCTACACCTTC	CASSWGSDRPLYGYTF
NA	TRBV27	TRBJ2-5	NA	TGTGCCAGCAGTTCAGACGGATTAACGGAGACCCAGTACTTC	CASSSDGLTETQYF